This T cell receptor beta chain is from a study of T-cell memory formation after mild COVID-19. Overall study findings and caveats: Mainly CM and EM harbored the contracting CD4+ clones; mainly EMRA harbored the CD8+ ones.

TCRdb called the 5' RACE reads again in MiXCR, with one record for every CDR3 protein. Of a few hundred thousand distinct CDR3 sequences detected, roughly an eighth appear once; the ten largest clones hold around 23%. The J segment lost 8 bases and the V segment lost 4 bases, leaving 7 bases of the junction unmatched. This CDR3 is 14 amino acids long. Germline CDR1 and CDR2: SGHTA and FQGNSA. This clonotype appeared many times. What it binds is unknown. This clonotype originated in a man between 18 and 29 years old who had mild COVID-19 (a few samples of this study predate the infection). Cell type and time point are not known. The rearrangement uses TRBV7-2 and TRBJ2-4, with 8 positions matching TRBD1. Sequencing was carried out using PBMCs or a T cell subset sorted from them (not recorded which). The chain's CDR3 is CASSSRQGIDIQYF. The CDR3 region has the DNA TGTGCCAGCAGCTCCCGACAGGGGATCGACATTCAGTACTTC.